The source of this T cell receptor beta chain is a study of blood T cell repertoires in COVID-19. The overall study: Samples came from the United States, Italy and Spain, spanning acute and convalescent COVID-19. PBMCs, B-cell-depleted T cells, or T cells provided the cDNA or gDNA that made up the material.

Trimming took 8 bases from V and 0 from J, leaving 13 bases between them. The CDR3 is made up of 14 amino acids. Germline V gives CDR1 SNHLY, CDR2 FYNNEI. Under the authors' procedure: Cell counts per sample came from amplifying reference gene primers. Assay used: immunoSEQ multiplex PCR; TCRdb lists only in-frame clones, some missing. V and J calls and clone size come straight from that table; D and trimming were deduced from the DNA. The repertoire holds 70,000 to 75,000 clones, with over 75% as singletons. The genes are TRBV2 and TRBJ2-5; a possible D gene is TRBD1 (6 bases). Material for sequencing was peripheral blood. The receptor was derived from a human donor in a cohort sampled during active COVID-19. This CDR3 reads CASGPGVHQETQYF. CDR3 sequence (DNA): TGTGCCAGCGGGCCAGGGGTACACCAAGAGACCCAGTACTTC.